The 4 T cell receptor beta chains presented below share a single source sample, sequenced in a study of blood T cell repertoires in COVID-19 (dated by TCRdb to about 2020). Libraries were made using the immunoSEQ multiplex PCR assay. Held by TCRdb, this immuneACCESS table contains in-frame sequences only and omits some clones. Under half of the omission traces to an unresolved V gene where checked; the cause of the rest is unknown. The sample table holds a few hundred thousand clones, of which 90% were seen once. Under 7% of the sample comes from the top ten. The sample comprised peripheral blood. The receptors derive from a woman aged 30 to 39 with COVID-19, enrolled during active disease.

The chain couples TRBV11-3 to TRBJ2-1; 16 positions agree with TRBD2. The CDR3 has 15 residues. Germline V gives CDR1 SGHNT, CDR2 YENEEA. The junction had 2 bases not matched to a gene; V was cut back by 5 bases and J by 7 bases. The CDR3 region has the DNA TGTGCCAGCAGCCTGGGACTAGCGGGAGGGAATGAGCAGTTCTTC. Translation: CASSLGLAGGNEQFF.

Written as DNA, the CDR3 is TGTGCCAGTAGGACAGGGGGGGGGTACACTGAAGCTTTCTTT. This sequence encodes CASRTGGGYTEAFF. V is TRBV28 and J is TRBJ1-1; 10 bases match TRBD1. Germline V gene data show CDR1 as MDHEN and CDR2 as SYDVKM. The CDR3 loop spans 14 amino acids. Germline trimming cut 9 bases from V and 3 bases from J; bases unmatched to any gene: 7. Together with reference TRBV28 and TRBJ1-1, the CDR3 gives the full variable domain: DVKVTQSSRYLVKRTGEKVFLECVQDMDHENMFWYRQDPGLGLRLIYFSYDVKMKEKGDIPEGYSVSREKKERFSLILESASTNQTSMYLCASRTGGGYTEAFFGQGTRLTVV.

The V call is TRBV6-6, the J call TRBJ1-2, with 7 positions matching TRBD1. The CDR3 is 14 residues long. V shed 0 bases, J shed 6 bases, and the junction held 4 bases outside the gene matches. CDR1 is MNHNY, CDR2 SVGAGI, per germline (reference sequence). CDR3 DNA: TGTGCCAGCAGTTACTCCGTCACAGGGGATGGCTACACCTTC. Translating gives CASSYSVTGDGYTF.

V and J are TRBV7-3 and TRBJ2-1; 7 bases fit TRBD1. The junction had 10 bases not matched to a gene; V was cut back by 1 base and J by 4 bases. This CDR3 has 17 amino acids. The germline V gene encodes CDR1 SGHTA and CDR2 FQGTGA. The CDR3 reads CASSLRWGTGAYNEQFF. In DNA form, the CDR3 reads TGTGCCAGCAGCTTAAGATGGGGCACAGGGGCGTACAATGAGCAGTTCTTC. Variable domain in full (rest from reference TRBV7-3 and TRBJ2-1): GAGVSQTPSNKVTEKGKYVELRCDPISGHTALYWYRQSLGQGPEFLIYFQGTGAADDSGLPNDRFFAVRPEGSVSTLKIQRTERGDSAVYLCASSLRWGTGAYNEQFFGPGTRLTVL.